A selection of T cell receptor beta chains follows, all from one sample in a study of graft-versus-host responses after intestinal transplantation. The method was immunoSEQ multiplex PCR; TCRdb's version includes in-frame clones alone and lacks a portion of them. Altogether some 100,000 clones are present, around nine tenths being singletons, with the ten largest covering 5% to 6.5%. Their cognate antigens are unknown. The starting material was unstimulated CD8+ T cells sorted from spleen or lymph node cells, obtained before intestinal transplant. These receptors came from a human donor who received an intestinal transplant. Both conserved end residues are part of each CDR3. D genes are given only for firm matches. The size of a clone is reported for some rows only, either as once, few or many, or as a class for expanded clones.

v_gene,d_gene,abundance,j_gene,CDR3nt,CDR3aa
TRBV5-1,TRBD2,-,TRBJ2-7,TGCGCCAGCAGCTTAGGACTAGAGATTACGAGGGAGCAGTACTTC,CASSLGLEITREQYF
TRBV13,-,-,TRBJ2-3,TGTGCCAGCAGCCCTGTCCAGCCTGGCACAGATACGCAGTATTTT,CASSPVQPGTDTQYF
TRBV6-1,-,-,TRBJ2-3,TGTGCCAGCAGAGGGGACCTTAGCACAGATACGCAGTATTTT,CASRGDLSTDTQYF
TRBV9,TRBD2,-,TRBJ2-1,TGTGCCAGCAGCAGAGAGGGACTAGCGGGGTACAATGAGCAGTTCTTC,CASSREGLAGYNEQFF
TRBV25-1,-,few,TRBJ2-5,TGTGCCAGCAGTGAACGTGGGGGCCAAGAGACCCAGTACTTC,CASSERGGQETQYF
TRBV6-1,-,-,TRBJ1-4,TGTGCCAGCAGTTGGGGGGCATGGGGTAATGAAAAACTGTTTTTT,CASSWGAWGNEKLFF
TRBV19,-,-,TRBJ2-7,TGTGCCAGTAGTACCTACTACAGGGAAAGCCCCTCCTACGAGCAGTACTTC,CASSTYYRESPSYEQYF
TRBV13,-,-,TRBJ2-2,TGTGCCAGCAGCGTATTGAGGGTGGACACCGGGGAGCTGTTTTTT,CASSVLRVDTGELFF
TRBV27,TRBD1,-,TRBJ2-7,TGTGCCAGCAGTTTAGGGGACAGGGGTCGCGAGCAGTACTTC,CASSLGDRGREQYF
TRBV19,TRBD1,-,TRBJ2-7,TGTGCCAGTAGTCCTACCGGGACAGGGAGCTCCTACGAGCAGTACTTC,CASSPTGTGSSYEQYF
TRBV28,-,-,TRBJ2-1,TGTGCCAGCAGTCCGAGGGATGAGCAGTTCTTC,CASSPRDEQFF
TRBV9,-,-,TRBJ1-4,TGTGCCAGCAGCGTAGAGGTTGGGGGGACTAATGAAAAACTGTTTTTT,CASSVEVGGTNEKLFF
TRBV6-4,-,-,TRBJ2-3,TGTGCCAGCACCCGGTTTTATGGGGAAAAGGTCACAGATACGCAGTATTTT,CASTRFYGEKVTDTQYF
TRBV19,-,once,TRBJ2-1,TGTGCCAGTGAGGGACCGGGCGATGAGCAGTTCTTC,CASEGPGDEQFF
TRBV14,-,-,TRBJ1-1,TGTGCCAGCAGCCAAGATCGAGGGGAGAACACTGAAGCTTTCTTT,CASSQDRGENTEAFF
TRBV10-1,-,-,TRBJ2-7,TGCGCCAGCAGTGAGTCTAATGACAAGAACTACGAGCAGTACTTC,CASSESNDKNYEQYF
TRBV19,-,-,TRBJ1-1,TGTGCCAGCATTTCTTACACTGAAGCTTTCTTT,CASISYTEAFF
TRBV9,-,few,TRBJ2-5,TGTGCCAGCAGCGTAAATACTAGTCCGGGGGAGACCCAGTACTTC,CASSVNTSPGETQYF
TRBV19,-,-,TRBJ2-2,TGTGCCAGTAGTCAGGGCCTTACTACCGGGGAGCTGTTTTTT,CASSQGLTTGELFF
TRBV7-3,TRBD2,-,TRBJ2-3,TGTGCCAGCAGCCCTAGCGGGGGGCTCACAGATACGCAGTATTTT,CASSPSGGLTDTQYF
TRBV27,TRBD1,-,TRBJ2-1,TGTGCCAGCAGTTTAGCGGGACAGGGGACGAATGAGCAGTTCTTC,CASSLAGQGTNEQFF
TRBV4-2,-,-,TRBJ1-1,TGTGCCAGCAGCCAAGATTACGGGTTTAACACTGAAGCTTTCTTT,CASSQDYGFNTEAFF
TRBV27,TRBD2,-,TRBJ2-3,TGTGCCAGCAGTTTGTCCGGGACTACCACAGATACGCAGTATTTT,CASSLSGTTTDTQYF
TRBV6-6,-,-,TRBJ2-7,TGTGCCAGCAGTGGCGCGGGGACCTCCTACGAGCAGTACTTC,CASSGAGTSYEQYF
TRBV4-1,-,-,TRBJ1-1,TGCGCCAGCAGCATAACAGGCGAAAACACTGAAGCTTTCTTT,CASSITGENTEAFF
TRBV19,-,-,TRBJ2-3,TGTGCCAGTAGTTGGGCTAGCCGGGGGACAGATACGCAGTATTTT,CASSWASRGTDTQYF
TRBV11-2,-,-,TRBJ1-5,TGTGCCAGCAGCTTAGACGACAGATATCAGCCCCAGCATTTT,CASSLDDRYQPQHF